The present entry profiles one T cell receptor (beta chain) with its context. These data come from a study of shared clonotypes between healthy human individuals. Negatively enriched CD4+ T cells were divided by CD45RA into naive and memory. Germline CDR1 reads PRHDT; CDR2 reads FYEKMQ (reference sequence). V shed 5 bases and J shed 0 bases, with 12 bases lying between them. This CDR3 region has 15 residues. In the original analysis: ImmunoSEQ output lacked quality scores and full-length reads, limiting matched filtering. Profiled with immunoSEQ multiplex PCR; TCRdb holds only in-frame clones, not every one. V, J and clone size are those of that table, while D and trimming were read from the DNA. Of some 1 million clones listed, about 77% are singletons.

This sequence was found in a man between 18 and 35 years old in good health. This rearrangement joins TRBV13 to TRBJ2-3, with D uncertain. Sequenced material: memory CD4+ T cells sorted from blood. Described subset: CD45RA-negative fraction. This CDR3 is CASSKRQGSTDTQYF. In DNA form, the CDR3 reads TGTGCCAGCAGCAAAAGACAAGGAAGCACAGATACGCAGTATTTT. Drawing the rest from reference TRBV13 and TRBJ2-3, the complete variable domain is AAGVIQSPRHLIKEKRETATLKCYPIPRHDTVYWYQQGPGQDPQFLISFYEKMQSDKGSIPDRFSAQQFSDYHSELNMSSLELGDSALYFCASSKRQGSTDTQYFGPGTRLTVL.